The 14 T cell receptor beta chains below come from one sample, sequenced in a study of blood T cell repertoires in COVID-19. The table came from immunoSEQ multiplex PCR; TCRdb's copy has only in-frame clones and leaves some out. The top ten hold 0.75% to 1% of the sample, which has 200,000 to 250,000 clones, 92% seen once. Material for sequencing was peripheral blood. These TCRs come from a man in his sixties with COVID-19, enrolled during active disease.

V gene TRBV3-1 (or the pseudogene TRBV3-2) combines with J gene TRBJ1-2; a possible D gene is TRBD1 (5 bases). The length of the CDR3 is 13 residues. V lost 2 bases and J lost 6, with 10 bases in between. From germline, CDR1 is LGHDT and CDR2 YNNKEL (reference sequence). CDR3 bases: TGTGCCAGCAGCCAAATTCGGGGGGATGGCTACACCTTC. The encoded protein is CASSQIRGDGYTF.

The V gene is TRBV19, the J gene TRBJ2-3; D is undetermined. The CDR3 runs 12 residues. The germline V gene encodes CDR1 LNHDA and CDR2 SQIVND (reference sequence). The V end lost 5 bases, the J end lost 5 bases, and 8 bases lay between the germline ends. DNA of the CDR3: TGTGCCAGTAGTTTTAGAGGAGATACGCAGTATTTT. This encodes CASSFRGDTQYF. The full variable domain, its missing parts supplied by reference TRBV19 and TRBJ2-3, is DGGITQSPKYLFRKEGQNVTLSCEQNLNHDAMYWYRQDPGQGLRLIYYSQIVNDFQKGDIAEGYSVSREKKESFPLTVTSAQKNPTAFYLCASSFRGDTQYFGPGTRLTVL.

V gene TRBV19 combines with J gene TRBJ2-7; TRBD1 agrees at 7 bases. The J segment lost 0 bases and the V segment lost 6 bases, leaving 5 bases of the junction unmatched. The CDR3 totals 14 residues. Germline CDR1 LNHDA, CDR2 SQIVND (reference sequence). CDR3 bases: TGTGCCAGTAGGTCCGGGACAGCCTCCTACGAGCAGTACTTC. Protein: CASRSGTASYEQYF. The full variable domain, in which reference TRBV19 and TRBJ2-7 provide the parts outside the CDR3, is DGGITQSPKYLFRKEGQNVTLSCEQNLNHDAMYWYRQDPGQGLRLIYYSQIVNDFQKGDIAEGYSVSREKKESFPLTVTSAQKNPTAFYLCASRSGTASYEQYFGPGTRLTVT.

The gene calls are TRBV5-1 and TRBJ2-5; D uncertain. CDR1 SGHRS and CDR2 YFSETQ come from the germline V gene. The CDR3 length is 14 residues. V was clipped by 2 bases and J by 1 base, with 9 bases between them. CDR3 nucleotides: TGCGCCAGCAGCTTACAGAAGGCCCAAGAGACCCAGTACTTC. This codes for CASSLQKAQETQYF.

The chain is built from TRBV18 and TRBJ2-1, with 9 bases identical to TRBD1. The CDR3 has 15 amino acids. Germline trimming cut 0 bases from V and 12 bases from J; bases unmatched to any gene: 9. In germline, CDR1 is KGHSH, CDR2 LQKENI. The chain's CDR3 is CASSPPQGARRWQFF. For the CDR3, the DNA is TGTGCCAGCTCACCACCACAGGGGGCGCGCCGTTGGCAGTTCTTC.

The rearrangement joins TRBV6-5 to TRBJ1-2; possibly TRBD1 for D (6 bases). Germline CDR1 is MNHEY and CDR2 is SVGAGI. V was cut by 6 bases and J by 9 bases, with 23 bases left in between. This CDR3 has 15 residues. The chain's CDR3 is CASSRRRRTRDSYTF. The CDR3 DNA follows: TGTGCCAGCAGCCGGAGACGGCGGACAAGGGACAGCTACACCTTC.

V gene TRBV27 combines with J gene TRBJ2-2; TRBD2 matches 13 bases. Germline trimming cut 3 bases from V and 5 bases from J; bases unmatched to any gene: 0. There are 15 residues in the CDR3. CDR1 is MNHEY, CDR2 SMNVEV, per germline (reference sequence). The CDR3, as DNA: TGTGCCAGCAGTTTGGGACTAGCGGGAACCGGGGAGCTGTTTTTT. Protein sequence: CASSLGLAGTGELFF.

The J gene is TRBJ2-1, the V gene TRBV7-3; TRBD2 matches at 9 bases. CDR1 is SGHTA, CDR2 FQGTGA, per germline. V shed 4 bases and J 4 bases; nucleotides not matched to a gene: 5. The CDR3 is 15 amino acids. The CDR3 DNA is TGTGCCAGCAGCTCCAGCGGGGGGACTTACAATGAGCAGTTCTTC. This translates into CASSSSGGTYNEQFF. Together with reference TRBV7-3 and TRBJ2-1, the CDR3 gives the full variable domain: GAGVSQTPSNKVTEKGKYVELRCDPISGHTALYWYRQSLGQGPEFLIYFQGTGAADDSGLPNDRFFAVRPEGSVSTLKIQRTERGDSAVYLCASSSSGGTYNEQFFGPGTRLTVL.

The chain carries TRBV19 and TRBJ1-4; 8 positions agree with TRBD1. Germline V gene lookup returns CDR1 LNHDA and CDR2 SQIVND (reference sequence). CDR3 length: 14 residues. V lost 8 bases and J lost 6; bases outside the gene matches: 8. This CDR3 reads CASGKDRVDEKLFF. CDR3 sequence (DNA): TGTGCCAGTGGAAAGGACAGGGTTGATGAAAAACTGTTTTTT.

V is TRBV2 and J is TRBJ2-4, with D possibly TRBD1 on 5 matching bases. Per the germline V gene, CDR1 is SNHLY and CDR2 is FYNNEI. This CDR3 spans 16 amino acids. Between the trimmed V and J ends, which lost 7 bases and 0 bases, there was a span of 16 bases. The CDR3 loop reads CASKHDRELAKNIQYF. CDR3 bases: TGTGCCAGCAAGCACGACAGAGAACTAGCCAAAAACATTCAGTACTTC.

The gene calls are TRBV29-1 and TRBJ2-7; D perhaps matches TRBD2 (5 bases). CDR3 length equals 10 residues. Trimming took off 6 bases at V and 4 bases at J, with 7 bases between the two ends. The germline V gene encodes CDR1 SQVTM and CDR2 ANQGSEA. The CDR3 region is CSVRDYEQYF. The CDR3 coding sequence is TGCAGCGTCCGGGATTACGAGCAGTACTTC.

V is TRBV5-5 and J is TRBJ2-2; D uncertain. This CDR3 is 13 amino acids long. With 1 base removed from V and 3 bases from J, the gap between germline ends came to 4 bases. CDR1 is SGHKS and CDR2 is YYEKEE in the germline V gene (reference sequence). CDR3 protein: CASSLTDTGELFF. In DNA form, the CDR3 reads TGTGCCAGCAGCTTGACAGACACCGGGGAGCTGTTTTTT.

The CDR3, as DNA: TGTGCCAGCAGCCGCATATTGACTAGCGGGGGGTTCACCGGGGAGCTGTTTTTT. This encodes CASSRILTSGGFTGELFF. This chain links TRBV3-1 (or the pseudogene TRBV3-2) with TRBJ2-2, with 13 bases that match TRBD2. V lost 4 bases, J lost 4 bases, and 9 bases stayed unmatched. This CDR3 is built from 18 residues. Germline assignment: CDR1 LGHDT and CDR2 YNNKEL (reference sequence).

V usage is TRBV7-2 and J usage is TRBJ1-1; 9 nucleotides agree with TRBD1. V lost 6 bases to trimming and J lost 5 bases; unmatched junction nucleotides: 10. This CDR3 contains 15 residues. From germline, CDR1 is SGHTA and CDR2 FQGNSA. The CDR3 sequence is CASRIPGTGSTEAFF. The CDR3 nucleotides are TGTGCCAGCAGGATACCGGGGACAGGGAGTACTGAAGCTTTCTTT.